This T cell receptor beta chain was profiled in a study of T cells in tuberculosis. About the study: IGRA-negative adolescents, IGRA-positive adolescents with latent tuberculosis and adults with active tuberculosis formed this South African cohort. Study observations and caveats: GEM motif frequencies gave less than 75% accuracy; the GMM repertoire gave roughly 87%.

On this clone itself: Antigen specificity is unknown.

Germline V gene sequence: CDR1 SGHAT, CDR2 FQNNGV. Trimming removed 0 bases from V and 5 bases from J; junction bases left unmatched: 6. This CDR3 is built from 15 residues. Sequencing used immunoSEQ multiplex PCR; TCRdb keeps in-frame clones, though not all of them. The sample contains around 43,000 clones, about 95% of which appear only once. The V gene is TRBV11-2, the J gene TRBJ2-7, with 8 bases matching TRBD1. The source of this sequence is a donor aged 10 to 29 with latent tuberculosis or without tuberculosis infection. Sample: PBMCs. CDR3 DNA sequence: TGTGCCAGCAGCTTAGAGCAGGGGGCGCGAGACGAGCAGTACTTC. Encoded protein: CASSLEQGARDEQYF.